One sample yielded the 23 T cell receptor beta chains listed below, sequenced in a study of shared clonotypes between healthy human individuals. Assay used: immunoSEQ multiplex PCR; TCRdb lists only in-frame clones, some missing. The sample carries roughly 1 million clones, 65% to 80% recorded once. The sample consisted of memory CD4+ T cells sorted from blood. Subset described: CD45RA-negative fraction. These receptors were taken from a man aged 18 to 30 in good health.

The chain couples TRBV6-5 to TRBJ1-1; 9 positions match TRBD1. The germline V gene has CDR1 MNHEY and CDR2 SVGAGI. The V gene end was trimmed by 5 bases and the J gene end by 3 bases; junction bases not matched to a gene: 7. The CDR3 length is 15 residues. The DNA for the CDR3 is TGTGCCAGCAGTCAAAGACAGGGGGGTCACACTGAAGCTTTCTTT. Amino acids: CASSQRQGGHTEAFF.

V gene TRBV2 combines with J gene TRBJ2-3; the match to TRBD2 covers 9 bases. The trim removed 7 bases at V and 3 bases at J, leaving 8 bases unmatched. CDR1 is SNHLY and CDR2 is FYNNEI in the germline V gene. CDR3 length equals 15 residues. The CDR3 here is CASTQGLAGTDTQYF. CDR3 nucleotides: TGTGCCAGCACCCAAGGCCTAGCGGGGACAGATACGCAGTATTTT. The variable domain in full, completed from reference TRBV2 and TRBJ2-3, reads EPEVTQTPSHQVTQMGQEVILRCVPISNHLYFYWYRQILGQKVEFLVSFYNNEISEKSEIFDDQFSVERPDGSNFTLKIRSTKLEDSAMYFCASTQGLAGTDTQYFGPGTRLTVL.

The chain combines TRBV7-9 with TRBJ2-1, with a possible D match to TRBD2 (6 bases). V lost 11 bases to trimming and J lost 0 bases, with 14 bases between them. CDR1 and CDR2 (germline): SEHNR, FQNEAQ (reference sequence). This CDR3 is 14 amino acids long. In DNA form, the CDR3 reads TGTGCCGAGGGACGGGGGAGCTCCTACAATGAGCAGTTCTTC. Translated, it gives CAEGRGSSYNEQFF.

This sequence joins TRBV7-2 and TRBJ2-7; D is uncertain. This CDR3 has 13 residues. Looked up from germline, CDR1 is SGHTA and CDR2 is FQGNSA. V was trimmed by 4 bases and J by 0 bases, leaving 7 bases between them. The CDR3 loop is CASSSVSSYEQYF. For the CDR3, the DNA is TGTGCCAGCAGCTCCGTGAGCTCCTACGAGCAGTACTTC.

Turning to this clone: A much larger clone sits a single nucleotide away, making a read error possible. This chain links TRBV5-1 with TRBJ2-2; 11 nucleotides line up with TRBD1. V lost 4 bases, J lost 6 bases, and 11 bases stayed unmatched. The CDR3 consists of 17 residues. Germline lookup yields CDR1 SGHRS and CDR2 YFSETQ. The CDR3 sequence: CASSLLPGDRGAGELFF. The CDR3 bases are TGCGCCAGCAGCCTCCTTCCGGGGGACAGGGGGGCCGGGGAGCTGTTTTTT.

The chain joins TRBV5-1 to TRBJ2-2, with TRBD1 matching over 7 bases. The V gene's germline CDR1 is SGHRS and CDR2 YFSETQ. The V segment lost 0 bases and the J segment 4 bases; nucleotides outside the gene matches: 6. There are 16 residues in the CDR3. CDR3 sequence: CASSLAGTVTTGELFF. CDR3 in DNA: TGCGCCAGCAGCTTGGCCGGGACAGTTACCACCGGGGAGCTGTTTTTT.

This chain connects TRBV7-9 to TRBJ1-2; no firm D call. CDR1 and CDR2 from the germline V gene are SEHNR and FQNEAQ (reference sequence). The CDR3 runs to 13 residues. V was cut by 4 bases and J by 2 bases, with 8 bases left in between. CDR3 in DNA: TGTGCCAGCAGCTATGGCACAAACTATGGCTACACCTTC. Amino acid sequence: CASSYGTNYGYTF.

This clone has a handful of counts. V gene TRBV19 combines with J gene TRBJ1-2; D uncertain. Trimming took 3 bases from V and 0 from J, leaving 17 bases between them. This CDR3 region has 17 residues. The germline V gene encodes CDR1 LNHDA and CDR2 SQIVND (reference sequence). The DNA of the CDR3 is TGTGCCAGTAGTATCCGTCCGGCACCCCCGTCTAACTATGGCTACACCTTC. Its translation: CASSIRPAPPSNYGYTF.

The chain combines TRBV27 with TRBJ1-6; TRBD1 is a possible D gene (6 bases). This CDR3 is built from 24 residues. Trimming stripped 2 bases from V and 1 base from J, with 33 bases between. Germline CDR1 reads MNHEY; CDR2 reads SMNVEV (reference sequence). The CDR3 loop is CASSLRSSGASSLRRGSYNSPLHF. CDR3 DNA: TGTGCCAGCAGTTTAAGAAGTTCGGGTGCCAGCAGTTTAAGAAGGGGGTCCTATAATTCACCCCTCCACTTT.

The chain has TRBV2 and TRBJ2-2; maybe TRBD1 (6 bases). V was shortened by 5 bases and J by 5 bases, with 9 bases between the two germline ends. The V gene's germline CDR1 is SNHLY and CDR2 FYNNEI. The CDR3 covers 13 residues. In DNA form, the CDR3 reads TGTGCCAGCAGTAGACAGGATACCGGGGAGCTGTTTTTT. Translated, it gives CASSRQDTGELFF.

This clone was seen a few times. This chain joins TRBV11-3 and TRBJ2-1, with a possible D match to TRBD2 (5 bases). The CDR3 extends over 15 amino acids. V lost 0 bases and J lost 0, with 6 bases in between. Looked up from germline, CDR1 is SGHNT and CDR2 is YENEEA. CDR3 protein: CASSLDGDSYNEQFF. CDR3 sequence (DNA): TGTGCCAGCAGCTTAGACGGGGACTCCTACAATGAGCAGTTCTTC.

The rearrangement joins TRBV7-2 to TRBJ2-1; 14 bases align to TRBD2. The ends lost 3 bases at V and 6 bases at J; junction bases unmatched: 7. Per germline, CDR1 SGHTA and CDR2 FQGNSA. The CDR3 contains 17 residues. DNA of the CDR3: TGTGCCAGCAGCTTCACCTCGGGACTAGCGGGAGTCAATGAGCAGTTCTTC. Residues: CASSFTSGLAGVNEQFF.

The CDR3 here is CASSPRAGMGMNTEAFF. CDR3 coding DNA: TGTGCCAGCAGCCCTCGGGCAGGGATGGGGATGAACACTGAAGCTTTCTTT. This chain uses TRBV5-4 with TRBJ1-1, with D perhaps matching TRBD1 (5 bases). The germline CDR1 and CDR2 sequences are SGHNT and YYREEE (reference sequence). The CDR3 consists of 17 residues. Trimming left V 4 bases short and J 0 bases short, with 19 bases between.

The CDR3 spells CSIRRGNTEAFF. Here the CDR3 DNA reads TGCAGCATTCGCAGGGGGAACACTGAAGCTTTCTTT. This chain links TRBV29-1 with TRBJ1-1; the D gene is possibly TRBD1 (6 bases). The CDR3 length is 12 residues. The V end was cut by 8 bases, the J end by 1 base, with 11 bases between. Germline CDR1 SQVTM, CDR2 ANQGSEA.

V and J are TRBV2 and TRBJ1-2, with D hard to call. CDR3 length equals 13 residues. Trimming stripped 2 bases from V and 4 bases from J, with 8 bases between. CDR1 is SNHLY, CDR2 FYNNEI, per germline. The CDR3 loop is CASSEIRGYGYTF. CDR3 sequence (DNA): TGTGCCAGCAGTGAAATTCGGGGCTATGGCTACACCTTC.

The chain links TRBV11-3 to TRBJ2-5; D perhaps matches TRBD2 (6 bases). The CDR3 length is 13 residues. Trimming removed 5 bases from V and 0 bases from J, with 7 bases in between. From germline, CDR1 is SGHNT and CDR2 YENEEA. In DNA form, the CDR3 reads TGTGCCAGCAGCCGGGGGTACCAAGAGACCCAGTACTTC. Residues: CASSRGYQETQYF.

The chain has TRBV21-1 and TRBJ1-5; the table's D gene call, TRBD1, was not cross checked with the DNA. TRBV21-1 is assigned pseudogene status. The CDR3 runs 21 residues. The CDR3 spells CASSTQEGGRDAIPLREPQHF. The DNA for the CDR3 is TGTGCCAGCAGCACCCAGGAAGGGGGCAGGGACGCTATCCCCCTTAGGGAGCCCCAGCATTTT.

The rearrangement uses TRBV7-8 and TRBJ2-3, with a possible D match to TRBD2 (6 bases). Trimming took off 2 bases at V and 5 bases at J, with 14 bases between the two ends. This CDR3 has 15 residues. Per the germline V gene, CDR1 is SGHVS and CDR2 is FQNEAQ. In DNA, the CDR3 is TGTGCCAGCAGCTTATCAGGGACTGGCGGAGATACGCAGTATTTT. Translation: CASSLSGTGGDTQYF.

The gene calls are TRBV7-2 and TRBJ2-5, with D perhaps matching TRBD2 (7 bases). There are 14 residues in the CDR3. Trimming left V 7 bases short and J 7 bases short, with 19 bases between. Germline CDR1 SGHTA, CDR2 FQGNSA. CDR3 nucleotide sequence: TGTGCCAGCACCCTCGAGGGGGGGACTCGGACCCAGTACTTC. Protein product: CASTLEGGTRTQYF.

The V call is TRBV5-1, the J call TRBJ2-7; the D is unclear. V gave up 0 bases and J gave up 4 bases, with 8 bases separating them. The germline gives CDR1 SGHRS, CDR2 YFSETQ. CDR3 size: 13 residues. The CDR3 reads CASSLDIEYEQYF. As DNA, the CDR3 is TGCGCCAGCAGCTTGGACATTGAGTACGAGCAGTACTTC.

This clone was seen only once. The gene calls are TRBV28 and TRBJ2-5; weak D call: TRBD1 (5 bases). Germline V lookup: CDR1 MDHEN, CDR2 SYDVKM. The CDR3 runs to 14 residues. V gave up 3 bases and J gave up 3 bases, with 11 bases separating them. The CDR3 protein is CASSFARAKETQYF. DNA for the CDR3: TGTGCCAGCAGTTTTGCCAGGGCCAAAGAGACCCAGTACTTC.

The chain employs TRBV5-3 and TRBJ2-3, with 7 bases aligning to TRBD2. TRBV5-3 is classed as an ORF, of uncertain function. This CDR3 contains 15 residues. V was pared by 4 bases and J by 5 bases, with 10 bases of the junction left unmatched. The CDR3 region has the DNA TGTGCCAGAAGCCGAGATGGGAGGGCGGAAGATACGCAGTATTTT. Amino acids: CARSRDGRAEDTQYF.

This clone was recorded only once. The DNA for the CDR3 is TGCGCCAGCAGGCGTTCCTTGGAGCGGGAGGAACAGCAGTACTTC. It encodes CASRRSLEREEQQYF. V usage is TRBV5-1 and J usage is TRBJ2-7; 9 nucleotides agree with TRBD2. The CDR3 is made up of 15 amino acids. V trimming: 5 bases; J trimming: 8 bases; junction bases outside the gene matches: 14. Germline-derived CDR1 and CDR2 are SGHRS and YFSETQ.